The 2 T cell receptor beta chains below all came from one sample that was sequenced in a study of OX40 agonist ivuxolimab in advanced cancers. Profiled with immunoSEQ multiplex PCR; TCRdb holds only in-frame clones, not every one. The sample contains around 61,000 clones, around 80% of which appear only once. The sample here was CD4+ or CD8+ T cells sorted from blood, taken in a trial of the OX40 agonist ivuxolimab. These TCRs come from an adult with an advanced solid tumor such as melanoma, head and neck, liver or kidney cancer.

The rearrangement uses TRBV5-1 and TRBJ1-1; D is uncertain. Germline V CDR1 and CDR2: SGHRS, YFSETQ. CDR3 length: 14 residues. V lost 4 bases, J lost 4 bases, and 14 bases lay in between. The DNA for the CDR3 is TGCGCCAGCAGCACCGGACTAGAGGGCACTGAAGCTTTCTTT. Translated: CASSTGLEGTEAFF.

This clone was observed a handful of times. This sequence joins TRBV19 and TRBJ2-7; 8 bases map to TRBD1. Germline V gene lookup returns CDR1 LNHDA and CDR2 SQIVND (reference sequence). After removal of 4 bases from V and 6 bases from J, the junction contained 8 bases not matched to a gene. The CDR3 has 14 amino acids. CDR3 nucleotides: TGTGCCAGTAGTACGGGACAGGCTAGGAGCGAGCAGTACTTC. Amino acid sequence: CASSTGQARSEQYF.